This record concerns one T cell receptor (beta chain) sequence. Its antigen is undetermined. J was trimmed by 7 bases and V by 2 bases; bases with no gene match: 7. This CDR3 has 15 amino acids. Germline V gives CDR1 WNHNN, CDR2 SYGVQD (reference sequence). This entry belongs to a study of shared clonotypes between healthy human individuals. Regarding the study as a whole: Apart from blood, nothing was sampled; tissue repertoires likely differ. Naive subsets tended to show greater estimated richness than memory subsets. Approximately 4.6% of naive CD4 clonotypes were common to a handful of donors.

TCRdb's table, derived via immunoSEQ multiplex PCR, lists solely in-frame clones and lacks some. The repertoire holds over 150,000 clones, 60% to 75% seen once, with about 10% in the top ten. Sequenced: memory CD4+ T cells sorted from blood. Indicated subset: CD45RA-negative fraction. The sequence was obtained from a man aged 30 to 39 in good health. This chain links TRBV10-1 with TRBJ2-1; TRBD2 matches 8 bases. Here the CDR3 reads CASSESLAGSNEQFF. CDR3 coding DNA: TGCGCCAGCAGTGAGAGCCTAGCGGGTAGTAATGAGCAGTTCTTC.